This T cell receptor beta chain was documented in a study of T-cell memory formation after mild COVID-19. Overall study results and limits: Cross-reactive memory apparently joined, as some responding clones appeared in pre-infection memory. Contracting CD4+ clones were located mainly in CM and EM, and CD8+ clones in EMRA. Later expanders leaned toward CD4+, whereas clones contracting from day 15 to 85 were balanced CD4/CD8.

The germline gives CDR1 MNHNS, CDR2 SASEGT. This CDR3 is built from 17 residues. MiXCR, applied by TCRdb to the 5' RACE reads, yields one record per CDR3 protein. The table has about 430,000 distinct CDR3 sequences, less than 25% seen once. This clonotype showed up just a few times. Antigen specificity is unknown. The junction departs from the called germline gene at one end, perhaps through a read error. The sample consisted of PBMCs or a T cell subset sorted from them (not recorded which). The V and J genes are TRBV6-1 and TRBJ1-4, with a weak D call TRBD1 (6 bases). This receptor was obtained from an adult woman who had mild COVID-19 (a few samples of this study predate the infection). Cell type and time point are not known. In DNA form, the CDR3 reads TGTGCCATCAGTCCCGTTTTTTGGACAGCAACTAATGAAAAACTGTTTTTT. Encoded protein: CAISPVFWTATNEKLFF.